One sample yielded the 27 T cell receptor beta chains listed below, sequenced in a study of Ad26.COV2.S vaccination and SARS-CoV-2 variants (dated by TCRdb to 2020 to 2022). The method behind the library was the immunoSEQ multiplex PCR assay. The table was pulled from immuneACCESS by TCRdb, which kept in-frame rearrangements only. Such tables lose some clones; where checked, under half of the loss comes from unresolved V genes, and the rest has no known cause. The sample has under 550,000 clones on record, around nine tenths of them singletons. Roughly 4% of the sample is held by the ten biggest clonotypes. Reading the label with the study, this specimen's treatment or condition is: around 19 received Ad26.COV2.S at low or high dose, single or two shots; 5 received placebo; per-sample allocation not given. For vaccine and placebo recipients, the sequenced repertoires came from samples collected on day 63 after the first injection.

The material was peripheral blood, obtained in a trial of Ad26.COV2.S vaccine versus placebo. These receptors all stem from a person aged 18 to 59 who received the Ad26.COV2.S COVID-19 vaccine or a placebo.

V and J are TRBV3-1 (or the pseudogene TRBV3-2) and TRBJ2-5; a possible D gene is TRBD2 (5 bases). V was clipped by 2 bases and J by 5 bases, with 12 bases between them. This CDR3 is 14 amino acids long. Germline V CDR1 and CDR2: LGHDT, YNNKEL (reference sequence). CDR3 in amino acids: CASSQTGKWETQYF. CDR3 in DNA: TGTGCCAGCAGCCAAACCGGGAAATGGGAGACCCAGTACTTC.

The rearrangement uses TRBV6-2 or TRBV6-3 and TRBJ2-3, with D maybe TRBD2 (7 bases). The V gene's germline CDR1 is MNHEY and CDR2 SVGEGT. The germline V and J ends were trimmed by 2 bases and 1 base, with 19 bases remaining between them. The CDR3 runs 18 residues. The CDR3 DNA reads TGTGCCAGCAGTTACGGGAAGTTTGGGGGGGGGCGCACAGATACGCAGTATTTT. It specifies CASSYGKFGGGRTDTQYF.

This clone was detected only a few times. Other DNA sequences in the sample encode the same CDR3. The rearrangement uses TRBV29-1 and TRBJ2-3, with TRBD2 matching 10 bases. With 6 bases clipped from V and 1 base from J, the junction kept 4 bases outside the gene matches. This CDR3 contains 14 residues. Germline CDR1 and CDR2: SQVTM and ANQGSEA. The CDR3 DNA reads TGCAGCGTGGCCGGACTAGCGGGCACAGATACGCAGTATTTT. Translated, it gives CSVAGLAGTDTQYF.

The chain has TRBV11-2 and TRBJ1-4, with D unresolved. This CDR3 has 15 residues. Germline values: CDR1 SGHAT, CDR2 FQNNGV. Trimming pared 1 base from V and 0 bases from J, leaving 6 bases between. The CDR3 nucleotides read TGTGCCAGCAGCTTAGTAGCACCAACTAATGAAAAACTGTTTTTT. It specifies CASSLVAPTNEKLFF.

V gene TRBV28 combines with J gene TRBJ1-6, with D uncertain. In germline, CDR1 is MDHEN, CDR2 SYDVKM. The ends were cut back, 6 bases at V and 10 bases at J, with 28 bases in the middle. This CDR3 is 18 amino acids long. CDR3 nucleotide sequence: TGTGCCAGCAGCCCGTATCGGGCCACTTTACCTATGGAATCACCCCTCCACTTT. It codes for CASSPYRATLPMESPLHF.

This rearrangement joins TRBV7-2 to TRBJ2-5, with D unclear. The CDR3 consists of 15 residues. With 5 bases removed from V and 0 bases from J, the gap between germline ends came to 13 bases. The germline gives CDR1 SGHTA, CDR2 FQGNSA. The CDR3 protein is CASSPLHSDQETQYF. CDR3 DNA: TGTGCCAGCAGCCCCCTGCACTCCGACCAAGAGACCCAGTACTTC.

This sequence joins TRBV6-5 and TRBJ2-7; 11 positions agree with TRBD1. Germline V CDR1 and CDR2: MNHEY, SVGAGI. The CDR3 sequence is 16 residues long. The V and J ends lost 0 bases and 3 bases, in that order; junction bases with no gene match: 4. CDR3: CASSYSGTGGFYEQYF. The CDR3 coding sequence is TGTGCCAGCAGTTACTCCGGGACAGGGGGTTTCTACGAGCAGTACTTC.

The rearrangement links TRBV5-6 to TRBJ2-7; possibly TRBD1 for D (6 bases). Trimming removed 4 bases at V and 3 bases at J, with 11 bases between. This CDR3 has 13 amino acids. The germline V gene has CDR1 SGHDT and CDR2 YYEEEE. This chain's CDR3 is CASSATGFYEQYF. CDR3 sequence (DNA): TGTGCCAGCAGCGCCACAGGGTTCTACGAGCAGTACTTC.

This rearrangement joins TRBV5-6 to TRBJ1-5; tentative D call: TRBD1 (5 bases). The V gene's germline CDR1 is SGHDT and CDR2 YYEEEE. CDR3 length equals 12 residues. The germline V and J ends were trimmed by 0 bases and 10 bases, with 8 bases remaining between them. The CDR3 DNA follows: TGTGCCAGCAGCTTGGGAGGACATCCCCAGCATTTT. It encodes CASSLGGHPQHF.

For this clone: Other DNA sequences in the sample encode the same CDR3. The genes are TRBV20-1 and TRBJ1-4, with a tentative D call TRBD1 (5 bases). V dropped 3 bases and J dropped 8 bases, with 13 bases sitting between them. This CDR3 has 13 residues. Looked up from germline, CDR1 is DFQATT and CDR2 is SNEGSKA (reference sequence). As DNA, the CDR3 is TGCAGTGCTAGTGGCCAGGGTGGAGAAAAACTGTTTTTT. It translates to CSASGQGGEKLFF.

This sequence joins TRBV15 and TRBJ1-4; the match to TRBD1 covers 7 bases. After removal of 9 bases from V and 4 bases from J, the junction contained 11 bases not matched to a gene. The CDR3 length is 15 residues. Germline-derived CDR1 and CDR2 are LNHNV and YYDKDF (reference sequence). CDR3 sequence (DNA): TGTGCCACAAAACGGTCCAGGGGGGGTAATGAAAAACTGTTTTTT. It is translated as CATKRSRGGNEKLFF.

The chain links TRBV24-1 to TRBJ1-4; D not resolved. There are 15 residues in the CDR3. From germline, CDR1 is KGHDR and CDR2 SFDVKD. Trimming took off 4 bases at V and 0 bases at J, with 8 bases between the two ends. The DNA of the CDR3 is TGTGCCACCAGTGACCCGGCGGCAACTAATGAAAAACTGTTTTTT. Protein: CATSDPAATNEKLFF.

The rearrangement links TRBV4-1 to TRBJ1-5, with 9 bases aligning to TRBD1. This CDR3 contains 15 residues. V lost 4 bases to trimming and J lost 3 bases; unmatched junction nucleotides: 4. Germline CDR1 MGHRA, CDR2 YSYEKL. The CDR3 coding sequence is TGCGCCAGCAGCCGCACAGGGGGCATCAATCAGCCCCAGCATTTT. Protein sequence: CASSRTGGINQPQHF.

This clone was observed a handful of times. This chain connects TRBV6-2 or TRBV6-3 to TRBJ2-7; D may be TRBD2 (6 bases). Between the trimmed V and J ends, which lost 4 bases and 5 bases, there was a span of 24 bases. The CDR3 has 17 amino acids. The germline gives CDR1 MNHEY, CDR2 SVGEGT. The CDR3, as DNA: TGTGCCAGCAGTTCGAACCCGGAGGCAGGGAGGCTTCACGAGCAGTACTTC. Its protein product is CASSSNPEAGRLHEQYF.

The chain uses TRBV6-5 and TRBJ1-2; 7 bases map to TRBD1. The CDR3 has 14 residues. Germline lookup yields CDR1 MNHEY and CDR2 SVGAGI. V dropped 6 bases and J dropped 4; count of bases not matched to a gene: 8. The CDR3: CASRTQDRVYGYTF. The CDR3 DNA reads TGTGCCAGCAGGACTCAAGACAGGGTCTATGGCTACACCTTC.

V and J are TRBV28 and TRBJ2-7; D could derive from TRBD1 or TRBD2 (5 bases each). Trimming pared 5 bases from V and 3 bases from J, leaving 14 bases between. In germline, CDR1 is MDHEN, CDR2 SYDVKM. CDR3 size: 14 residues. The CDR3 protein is CASSPRGPNYEQYF. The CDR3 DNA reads TGTGCCAGCAGTCCCCGGGGCCCAAACTACGAGCAGTACTTC.

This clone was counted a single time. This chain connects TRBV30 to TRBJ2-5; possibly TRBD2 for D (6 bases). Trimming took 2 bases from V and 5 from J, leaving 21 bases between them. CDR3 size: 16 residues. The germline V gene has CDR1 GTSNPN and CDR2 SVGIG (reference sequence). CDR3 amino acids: CAWSLNGGVIRETQYF. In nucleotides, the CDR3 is TGTGCCTGGAGTTTAAATGGCGGGGTTATCCGGGAGACCCAGTACTTC.

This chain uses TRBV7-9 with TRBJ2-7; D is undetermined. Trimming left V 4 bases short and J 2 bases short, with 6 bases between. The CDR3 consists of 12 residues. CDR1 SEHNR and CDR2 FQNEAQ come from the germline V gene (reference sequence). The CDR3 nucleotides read TGTGCCAGCAGCTCCACAACCTACGAGCAGTACTTC. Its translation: CASSSTTYEQYF.

The CDR3 coding sequence is TGTGCCAGCAGCTTAACGGGACTCGTCACAGATACGCAGTATTTT. Protein sequence: CASSLTGLVTDTQYF. The rearrangement uses TRBV7-2 and TRBJ2-3, with D possibly matching TRBD2 (6 bases). The V gene lost 2 bases and the J gene lost 2 bases, with 11 bases spanning the gap. This CDR3 spans 15 amino acids. Germline values: CDR1 SGHTA, CDR2 FQGNSA.

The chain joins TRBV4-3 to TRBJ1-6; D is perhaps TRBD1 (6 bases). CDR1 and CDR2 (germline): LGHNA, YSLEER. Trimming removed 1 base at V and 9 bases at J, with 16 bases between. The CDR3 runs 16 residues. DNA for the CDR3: TGCGCCAGCAGCCAAGGAACGGGGGGCTTGCGTTCACCCCTCCACTTT. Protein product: CASSQGTGGLRSPLHF.

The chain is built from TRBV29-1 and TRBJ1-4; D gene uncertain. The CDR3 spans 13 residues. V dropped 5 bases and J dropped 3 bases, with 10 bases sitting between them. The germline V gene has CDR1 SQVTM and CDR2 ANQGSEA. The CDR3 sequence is CSVRPSPNEKLFF. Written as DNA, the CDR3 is TGCAGCGTTCGACCGAGCCCTAATGAAAAACTGTTTTTT.

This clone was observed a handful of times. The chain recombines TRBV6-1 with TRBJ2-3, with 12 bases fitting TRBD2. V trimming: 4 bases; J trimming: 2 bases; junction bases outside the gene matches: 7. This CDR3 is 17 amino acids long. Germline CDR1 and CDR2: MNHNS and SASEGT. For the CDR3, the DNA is TGTGCCAGCAGTGGCCGTACTAGCGGGGGGCCCACAGATACGCAGTATTTT. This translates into CASSGRTSGGPTDTQYF.

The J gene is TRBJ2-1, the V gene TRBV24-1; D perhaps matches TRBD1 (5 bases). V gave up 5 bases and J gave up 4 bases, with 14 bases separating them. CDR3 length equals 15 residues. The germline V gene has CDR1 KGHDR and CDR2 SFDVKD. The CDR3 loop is CATSGTGYPYNEQFF. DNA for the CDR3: TGTGCCACCAGTGGAACAGGTTACCCTTACAATGAGCAGTTCTTC.

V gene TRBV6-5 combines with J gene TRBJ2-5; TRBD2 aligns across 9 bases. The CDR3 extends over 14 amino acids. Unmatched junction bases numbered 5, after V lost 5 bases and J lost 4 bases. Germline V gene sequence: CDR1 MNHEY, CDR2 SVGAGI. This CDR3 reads CASSPGLATETQYF. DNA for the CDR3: TGTGCCAGCAGTCCTGGACTAGCGACAGAGACCCAGTACTTC.

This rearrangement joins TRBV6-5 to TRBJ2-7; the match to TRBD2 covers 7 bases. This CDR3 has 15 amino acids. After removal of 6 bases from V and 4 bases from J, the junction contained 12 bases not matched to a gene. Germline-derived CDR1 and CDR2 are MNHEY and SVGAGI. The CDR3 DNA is TGTGCCAGCAGAACCCCATCAGCGGGGTCTTACGAGCAGTACTTC. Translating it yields CASRTPSAGSYEQYF.

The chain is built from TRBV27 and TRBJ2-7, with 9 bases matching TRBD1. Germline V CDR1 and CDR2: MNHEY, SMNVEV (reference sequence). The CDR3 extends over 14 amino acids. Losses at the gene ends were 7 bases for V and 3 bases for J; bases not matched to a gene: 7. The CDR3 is CASKPGQGFYEQYF. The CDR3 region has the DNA TGTGCCAGCAAGCCGGGACAGGGTTTCTACGAGCAGTACTTC.

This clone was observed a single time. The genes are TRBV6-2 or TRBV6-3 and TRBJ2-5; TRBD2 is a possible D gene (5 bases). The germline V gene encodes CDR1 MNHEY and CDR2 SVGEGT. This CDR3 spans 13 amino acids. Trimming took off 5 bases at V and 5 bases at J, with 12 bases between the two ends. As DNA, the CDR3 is TGTGCCAGCAGTAGGCCACGAGGGGAGACCCAGTACTTC. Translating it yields CASSRPRGETQYF.